This passage covers 30 T cell receptor beta chains from one sample sequenced in a study of blood T cell repertoires in COVID-19. Profiled with immunoSEQ multiplex PCR; TCRdb holds only in-frame clones, not every one. Among about 260,000 clones, around 90% were seen once, and the ten largest hold about 2.9%. Sequencing was carried out using PBMCs or T cells enriched from blood (not recorded which). The receptor source for this set is a middle-aged woman who had been exposed to COVID-19.

The chain has TRBV4-3 and TRBJ2-1; D is perhaps TRBD1 (6 bases). Trimming removed 1 base at V and 0 bases at J, with 7 bases between. The V gene's germline CDR1 is LGHNA and CDR2 YSLEER. The CDR3 has 15 amino acids. DNA for the CDR3: TGCGCCAGCAGCCAAGTGGGGGCCTCCTACAATGAGCAGTTCTTC. As protein: CASSQVGASYNEQFF.

The chain carries TRBV12-3 or TRBV12-4 and TRBJ1-2, with 9 bases aligning to TRBD1. Losses at the gene ends were 4 bases for V and 8 bases for J; bases not matched to a gene: 5. The CDR3 totals 13 residues. CDR3 amino acids: CASSSWTGVGYTF. The CDR3 DNA reads TGTGCCAGCAGTTCCTGGACAGGGGTCGGCTACACCTTC.

The rearrangement links TRBV6-5 to TRBJ1-2, with 7 positions matching TRBD1. Germline V gives CDR1 MNHEY, CDR2 SVGAGI. The V segment lost 6 bases and the J segment 5 bases; nucleotides outside the gene matches: 9. The CDR3 extends over 14 amino acids. The CDR3 sequence is CASRRQGLHYGYTF. The CDR3 DNA follows: TGTGCCAGCAGACGACAGGGCTTACATTATGGCTACACCTTC.

The chain has TRBV7-9 and TRBJ2-7, with a possible D match to TRBD2 (6 bases). The V gene's germline CDR1 is SEHNR and CDR2 FQNEAQ (reference sequence). The ends were cut back, 5 bases at V and 0 bases at J, with 8 bases in the middle. There are 13 residues in the CDR3. As DNA, the CDR3 is TGTGCCAGCAGCGGAGGGAGCTCCTACGAGCAGTACTTC. Translated, it gives CASSGGSSYEQYF.

CDR3 DNA sequence: TGTGCCAGCAGTCGGGACTGGGACTCTGGAAACACCATATATTTT. As protein: CASSRDWDSGNTIYF. The chain carries TRBV6-5 and TRBJ1-3; perhaps TRBD1 as D (5 bases). Germline CDR1 and CDR2: MNHEY and SVGAGI. Between the trimmed V and J ends, which lost 5 bases and 0 bases, there was a span of 11 bases. The CDR3 covers 15 residues.

As for this clone: The sample carries other DNA sequences with the same CDR3. The V and J genes are TRBV6-5 and TRBJ1-5; 10 nucleotides match TRBD1. This CDR3 is built from 15 residues. Germline-derived CDR1 and CDR2 are MNHEY and SVGAGI. J gave up 2 bases and V 5 bases, and 3 bases lay outside the gene matches. CDR3 DNA: TGTGCCAGCAGTCGAGGGACAGGGGGCAATCAGCCCCAGCATTTT. This codes for CASSRGTGGNQPQHF.

This chain uses TRBV24-1 with TRBJ2-1; TRBD2 matches at 8 bases. Germline V gene lookup returns CDR1 KGHDR and CDR2 SFDVKD. This CDR3 spans 17 amino acids. V was pared by 4 bases and J by 8 bases, with 15 bases of the junction left unmatched. In nucleotides, the CDR3 is TGTGCCACCAGTGACCTTACTAGCGGAGAAACCCCTGATGAGCAGTTCTTC. Protein product: CATSDLTSGETPDEQFF.

The chain links TRBV2 to TRBJ1-5; TRBD1 agrees at 8 bases. V dropped 7 bases and J dropped 2; count of bases not matched to a gene: 4. CDR1 and CDR2 (germline): SNHLY, FYNNEI. There are 14 residues in the CDR3. The CDR3 coding sequence is TGTGCCAGCATGAAACAGGGGGGCAATCAGCCCCAGCATTTT. Translation gives CASMKQGGNQPQHF.

The chain has TRBV2 and TRBJ1-2, with 10 positions matching TRBD1. Looked up from germline, CDR1 is SNHLY and CDR2 is FYNNEI. The J segment lost 4 bases and the V segment lost 9 bases, leaving 5 bases of the junction unmatched. There are 13 residues in the CDR3. The DNA of the CDR3 is TGTGCCAGAAGGGACAGGGGATCCTATGGCTACACCTTC. This sequence encodes CARRDRGSYGYTF.

On this clone itself: This specimen includes other DNA sequences encoding the same CDR3. The chain couples TRBV5-1 to TRBJ2-1; 8 bases match TRBD2. The length of the CDR3 is 16 residues. Losses at the gene ends were 1 base for V and 0 bases for J; bases not matched to a gene: 3. CDR1 is SGHRS, CDR2 YFSETQ, per germline. The CDR3 spells CASSLLAGGSYNEQFF. DNA for the CDR3: TGCGCCAGCAGCTTGTTGGCGGGGGGCTCCTACAATGAGCAGTTCTTC.

The J gene is TRBJ1-5, the V gene TRBV19; D possibly corresponds to TRBD1 (5 bases). The V and J ends lost 6 bases and 7 bases respectively, with 19 bases between them. Per the germline V gene, CDR1 is LNHDA and CDR2 is SQIVND (reference sequence). This CDR3 region has 15 residues. CDR3 sequence: CASRMDTSSTQPQHF. The CDR3 nucleotides read TGTGCCAGTAGGATGGACACTTCCTCTACCCAGCCCCAGCATTTT. Full variable domain (missing parts from reference TRBV19 and TRBJ1-5): DGGITQSPKYLFRKEGQNVTLSCEQNLNHDAMYWYRQDPGQGLRLIYYSQIVNDFQKGDIAEGYSVSREKKESFPLTVTSAQKNPTAFYLCASRMDTSSTQPQHFGDGTRLSIL.

The J gene is TRBJ2-5, the V gene TRBV9; the match to TRBD2 covers 9 bases. J gave up 5 bases and V 0 bases, and 8 bases lay outside the gene matches. This CDR3 is built from 16 residues. Germline-derived CDR1 and CDR2 are SGDLS and YYNGEE. CDR3 nucleotides: TGTGCCAGCAGCGTAGACGGCGGGGGGGCCCCGGAGACCCAGTACTTC. Translation: CASSVDGGGAPETQYF.

V gene TRBV21-1 combines with J gene TRBJ2-5; the D call TRBD2 from the table was never checked on the DNA. TRBV21-1 is a pseudogene locus. This CDR3 region has 15 residues. CDR3 nucleotide sequence: TGTGCCAGCAGCAAGGGAGAGGCTGACAAAGAGACCCAGTACTTC. It codes for CASSKGEADKETQYF.

The chain links TRBV27 to TRBJ1-2, with 7 bases matching TRBD1. CDR3 length equals 14 residues. Germline CDR1 MNHEY, CDR2 SMNVEV (reference sequence). Trimming removed 6 bases from V and 4 bases from J; junction bases left unmatched: 8. The DNA of the CDR3 is TGTGCCAGCAGAAACAGGGGCCTAGGCTATGGCTACACCTTC. Residues: CASRNRGLGYGYTF.

Only one count was recorded for this clone. The rearrangement links TRBV13 to TRBJ2-7; perhaps TRBD1 as D (6 bases). V was pared by 4 bases and J by 2 bases, with 9 bases between. There are 13 residues in the CDR3. Looked up from germline, CDR1 is PRHDT and CDR2 is FYEKMQ (reference sequence). CDR3 in DNA: TGTGCCAGCAGCTATGGACAGACCTACGAGCAGTACTTC. Protein sequence: CASSYGQTYEQYF.

This chain joins TRBV28 and TRBJ1-5; D might be TRBD1 (5 bases). Per germline, CDR1 MDHEN and CDR2 SYDVKM. The CDR3 spans 13 residues. The V and J ends lost 6 bases and 5 bases respectively, with 11 bases between them. CDR3 protein: CASSPLGDQPQHF. CDR3 in DNA: TGTGCCAGCAGCCCCTTAGGGGATCAGCCCCAGCATTTT.

The chain couples TRBV7-9 to TRBJ1-3, with D unclear. The CDR3 totals 14 residues. From germline, CDR1 is SEHNR and CDR2 FQNEAQ (reference sequence). Trimming stripped 5 bases from V and 1 base from J, with 9 bases between. The CDR3 DNA sequence: TGTGCCAGCAGCCCCCCGGTTTCTGGAAACACCATATATTTT. The encoded protein is CASSPPVSGNTIYF. The full variable domain, rest sourced from reference TRBV7-9 and TRBJ1-3, is DTGVSQNPRHKITKRGQNVTFRCDPISEHNRLYWYRQTLGQGPEFLTYFQNEAQLEKSRLLSDRFSAERPKGSFSTLEIQRTEQGDSAMYLCASSPPVSGNTIYFGEGSWLTVV.

The chain combines TRBV5-1 with TRBJ2-3, with 8 bases identical to TRBD2. The CDR3 sequence is 16 residues long. J gave up 2 bases and V 0 bases, and 5 bases lay outside the gene matches. CDR1 and CDR2 from the germline V gene are SGHRS and YFSETQ. CDR3 amino acids: CASSLVAGGPTDTQYF. The DNA of the CDR3 is TGCGCCAGCAGCTTGGTTGCGGGGGGTCCCACAGATACGCAGTATTTT.

This sequence joins TRBV5-6 and TRBJ2-2; a possible D gene is TRBD1 (6 bases). CDR3 length equals 14 residues. Germline loops: CDR1 SGHDT, CDR2 YYEEEE. Trimming pared 2 bases from V and 8 bases from J, leaving 13 bases between. The CDR3 DNA is TGTGCCAGCAGCTTTCGCCAGGGGATGGGGGAGCTGTTTTTT. The encoded protein is CASSFRQGMGELFF.

This chain links TRBV19 with TRBJ1-2; 9 bases are shared with TRBD1. CDR3 length equals 14 residues. Germline-derived CDR1 and CDR2 are LNHDA and SQIVND (reference sequence). The V and J ends lost 10 bases and 3 bases, in that order; junction bases with no gene match: 9. The CDR3: CATQGTGTYYGYTF. The CDR3 DNA reads TGTGCCACCCAAGGGACAGGGACTTACTATGGCTACACCTTC.

The chain couples TRBV28 to TRBJ1-1; possible D gene TRBD1, 5 bases. The CDR3 spans 11 residues. CDR1 and CDR2 (germline): MDHEN, SYDVKM. In DNA, the CDR3 is TGTTCCTCCGGGGGGGACACTGAAGCTTTCTTT. It encodes CSSGGDTEAFF.

V is TRBV6-5 and J is TRBJ1-1; 7 bases line up with TRBD1. CDR1 is MNHEY, CDR2 SVGAGI, per germline. The CDR3 spans 14 residues. V lost 2 bases to trimming and J lost 1 base; unmatched junction nucleotides: 1. In nucleotides, the CDR3 is TGTGCCAGCAGTTACAGGGGGCAGAACACTGAAGCTTTCTTT. Translation gives CASSYRGQNTEAFF.

This clone was seen a single time. V and J are TRBV5-6 and TRBJ1-2; D is possibly TRBD1 (5 bases). V shed 4 bases and J shed 5 bases, with 30 bases lying between them. This CDR3 has 19 residues. CDR1 SGHDT and CDR2 YYEEEE come from the germline V gene. The DNA of the CDR3 is TGTGCCAGCAGCAGCCCAACGATTGGATTGGTAGGACACCCGTATGGCTACACCTTC. Its translation: CASSSPTIGLVGHPYGYTF.

The chain carries TRBV5-6 and TRBJ2-7; 9 bases are shared with TRBD1. Germline V gene data show CDR1 as SGHDT and CDR2 as YYEEEE. This CDR3 spans 14 amino acids. The V and J ends lost 2 bases and 3 bases, in that order; junction bases with no gene match: 3. CDR3 sequence (DNA): TGTGCCAGCAGCTTCGGGACAGGGTTCTACGAGCAGTACTTC. It yields the protein CASSFGTGFYEQYF.

The chain uses TRBV7-3 and TRBJ2-1; 8 nucleotides line up with TRBD2. Germline assignment: CDR1 SGHTA and CDR2 FQGTGA. After removal of 2 bases from V and 5 bases from J, the junction contained 23 bases not matched to a gene. The CDR3 spans 21 residues. CDR3 amino acids: CASSLPLRGTGRREDHNEQFF. CDR3 in DNA: TGTGCCAGCAGCTTACCTTTAAGGGGTACGGGGCGGCGGGAGGACCACAATGAGCAGTTCTTC.

This chain uses TRBV24-1 with TRBJ1-4, with TRBD1 identical over 10 bases. This CDR3 has 15 residues. In germline, CDR1 is KGHDR, CDR2 SFDVKD. Trimming took 9 bases from V and 8 from J; bases not matched to a gene: 11. The DNA of the CDR3 is TGTGCCACCGGACGTAAAACGGGACAGGGGGAAAAACTGTTTTTT. Protein product: CATGRKTGQGEKLFF.

V and J are TRBV28 and TRBJ2-3; D possibly corresponds to TRBD1 (6 bases). Germline V gene data show CDR1 as MDHEN and CDR2 as SYDVKM. V was clipped by 4 bases and J by 3 bases, with 11 bases between them. The CDR3 has 14 amino acids. CDR3 loop: CASSSPTGTDTQYF. The DNA of the CDR3 is TGTGCCAGCAGTTCTCCTACAGGGACAGATACGCAGTATTTT.

With regard to this clone: One end of the junction is discordant with germline, which a read error may explain. The chain uses TRBV5-1 and TRBJ2-3; 12 bases match TRBD1. The germline V gene encodes CDR1 SGHRS and CDR2 YFSETQ. CDR3 size: 19 residues. For the CDR3, the DNA is TGTGCCAGCAGCTTGATCGGGACAGGGGGCACCACAGAATCAAATACGCAGTATTTT. It is translated as CASSLIGTGGTTESNTQYF. The full variable domain, its missing parts supplied by reference TRBV5-1 and TRBJ2-3, is KAGVTQTPRYLIKTRGQQVTLSCSPISGHRSVSWYQQTPGQGLQFLFEYFSETQRNKGNFPGRFSGRQFSNSRSEMNVSTLELGDSALYLCASSLIGTGGTTESNTQYFGPGTRLTVL.

V gene TRBV3-1 (or the pseudogene TRBV3-2) combines with J gene TRBJ1-6, with 7 bases lining up with TRBD1. Germline lookup yields CDR1 LGHDT and CDR2 YNNKEL (reference sequence). The CDR3 extends over 18 amino acids. V shed 2 bases, J shed 6 bases, and the junction held 13 bases outside the gene matches. CDR3 DNA sequence: TGTGCCAGCAGCCAATACCGCCGACAGGGAAAATCTAATTCACCCCTCCACTTT. Translated, it gives CASSQYRRQGKSNSPLHF.

CDR3 in amino acids: CASRGTGVNTIYF. The CDR3 bases are TGTGCCAGCAGGGGGACAGGGGTGAACACCATATATTTT. The rearrangement joins TRBV12-3 or TRBV12-4 to TRBJ1-3, with 10 bases lining up with TRBD1. The CDR3 runs to 13 residues. The trim removed 6 bases at V and 7 bases at J, leaving 3 bases unmatched.